Listed here are 26 T cell receptor beta chains from one sample, sequenced in a study of blood T cells in healthy people across ages. It was with a sample-barcoded 5' primer and a J-beta primer mix that a second PCR of about 6 to 12 cycles was run. TCRdb processed the 5' RACE reads anew with MiXCR; each CDR3 protein has one entry. Counted here are about 1.4 million distinct CDR3 sequences, 55% to 75% occurring once; the ten biggest clones make up under 8.5%. Specimen: blood. The receptors stem from a man younger than 30 in good health.

The chain joins TRBV2 to TRBJ2-1, with D hard to call. Germline CDR1 reads SNHLY; CDR2 reads FYNNEI. V lost 3 bases to trimming and J lost 3 bases, with 21 bases between them. This CDR3 has 18 residues. The CDR3 DNA is TGTGCCAGCAGTGATTCCAGAGCCCCCACCACTTACTACAATGAGCAGTTCTTC. Residues: CASSDSRAPTTYYNEQFF.

The gene calls are TRBV10-1 and TRBJ2-1; TRBD2 matches at 10 bases. Germline V CDR1 and CDR2: WNHNN, SYGVQD (reference sequence). CDR3 length: 15 residues. The junction had 8 bases not matched to a gene; V was cut back by 3 bases and J by 9 bases. The CDR3 spells CASSEEREGRREQFF. The CDR3 DNA sequence: TGCGCCAGCAGTGAAGAGCGGGAGGGCCGACGTGAGCAGTTCTTC.

The chain joins TRBV4-1 to TRBJ2-5, with TRBD1 as a possible D gene (6 bases). This CDR3 spans 14 amino acids. Trimming left V 3 bases short and J 10 bases short, with 18 bases between. Germline CDR1 MGHRA, CDR2 YSYEKL. The CDR3 DNA reads TGCGCCAGCAGCCAGGTACAGGGTGAAGGAGTCCAGTACTTC. Translating it yields CASSQVQGEGVQYF.

The V gene is TRBV11-2, the J gene TRBJ2-3, with 8 bases lining up with TRBD2. This CDR3 contains 17 residues. Looked up from germline, CDR1 is SGHAT and CDR2 is FQNNGV. Germline trimming cut 3 bases from V and 0 bases from J; bases unmatched to any gene: 8. CDR3 coding DNA: TGTGCCAGCAGCTTTACGGGCGGGGGGCTTAGCACAGATACGCAGTATTTT. Translation: CASSFTGGGLSTDTQYF. The full variable domain, rest sourced from reference TRBV11-2 and TRBJ2-3, is EAGVAQSPRYKIIEKRQSVAFWCNPISGHATLYWYQQILGQGPKLLIQFQNNGVVDDSQLPKDRFSAERLKGVDSTLKIQPAKLEDSAVYLCASSFTGGGLSTDTQYFGPGTRLTVL.

About this clonotype itself: The germline gene is not matched at one end of the junction; a read error may be the cause. The V and J genes are TRBV7-9 and TRBJ2-1; D unclear. The CDR3 loop spans 14 amino acids. Germline V gives CDR1 SEHNR, CDR2 FQNEAQ (reference sequence). The CDR3 sequence: CASSGPQGGNEQLF. Written as DNA, the CDR3 is TGTGCCAGCAGCGGGCCCCAAGGTGGCAATGAGCAGCTCTTC.

The rearrangement uses TRBV6-5 and TRBJ2-5; either TRBD1 or TRBD2 may fit D (5 bases each). The DNA end is more similar to TRBJ2-7, so the J call may be wrong. The germline V gene encodes CDR1 MNHEY and CDR2 SVGAGI. The CDR3 covers 15 residues. The CDR3 loop is CASSPAVLGDYEQYF. The CDR3 DNA sequence: TGTGCCAGCAGTCCAGCGGTGTTAGGGGACTACGAGCAGTACTTC.

The V gene is TRBV4-2, the J gene TRBJ2-1; 15 bases are a match to TRBD2. This CDR3 contains 14 residues. The germline gives CDR1 LGHNA, CDR2 YNFKEQ. Losses at the gene ends were 3 bases for V and 13 bases for J; bases not matched to a gene: 4. CDR3: CASSQGLAGGYQFF. The CDR3 coding sequence is TGTGCCAGCAGCCAGGGACTAGCGGGGGGTTATCAGTTCTTC.

The chain links TRBV6-1 to TRBJ2-7; D is undetermined. The CDR3 loop spans 10 amino acids. The V gene lost 5 bases and the J gene lost 10 bases, with 9 bases spanning the gap. Germline V gives CDR1 MNHNS, CDR2 SASEGT. The CDR3 coding sequence is TGTGCCAGCAGTCGGCCCTTACAGTACTTC. It specifies CASSRPLQYF.

The J gene is TRBJ2-2, the V gene TRBV6-6; D may be TRBD2 (5 bases). CDR1 is MNHNY and CDR2 is SVGAGI in the germline V gene (reference sequence). V was cut by 6 bases and J by 3 bases, with 14 bases left in between. The CDR3 totals 15 residues. The CDR3 DNA reads TGTGCCAGCAGCTTCTTCGGGGAAGACACCGGGGAGCTGTTTTTT. This encodes CASSFFGEDTGELFF.

This chain uses TRBV3-1 with TRBJ2-6; 7 bases are a match to TRBD1. Looked up from germline, CDR1 is LGHDT and CDR2 is YNNKEL (reference sequence). The CDR3 covers 16 residues. The J segment lost 0 bases and the V segment lost 4 bases, leaving 3 bases of the junction unmatched. The CDR3 is CASSPGQYSGANVLTF. The CDR3 DNA reads TGTGCCAGCAGCCCGGGACAGTACTCTGGGGCCAACGTCCTGACTTTC.

The genes are TRBV4-2 and TRBJ1-2; 8 bases line up with TRBD1. The CDR3 spans 15 residues. J was trimmed by 0 bases and V by 3 bases; bases with no gene match: 3. The germline CDR1 and CDR2 sequences are LGHNA and YNFKEQ. In DNA, the CDR3 is TGTGCCAGCAGCCAGACGGGACAGGCTAACTATGGCTACACCTTC. Its protein is CASSQTGQANYGYTF.

This chain connects TRBV20-1 to TRBJ1-1; 9 bases map to TRBD1. CDR3 length equals 15 residues. V was pared by 3 bases and J by 4 bases, with 9 bases of the junction left unmatched. The germline gives CDR1 DFQATT, CDR2 SNEGSKA (reference sequence). For the CDR3, the DNA is TGCAGTGCTAGGATTACAGGGGGCGCGGGCACTGAAGCTTTCTTT. Its translation: CSARITGGAGTEAFF.

The sample holds a few counts of this clonotype. The chain employs TRBV12-3 or TRBV12-4 and TRBJ2-7; D is unclear. The J call may be in error: the DNA end matches TRBJ2-4 better. The CDR3 length is 14 residues. In DNA form, the CDR3 reads TGTGCCAGCAGCCCCCTCACTTCGAATACCATTCAGTACTTC. It translates to CASSPLTSNTIQYF.

This clonotype was detected only once. This chain uses TRBV5-1 with TRBJ2-5; D is possibly TRBD1 (6 bases). This CDR3 has 15 amino acids. The germline V gene encodes CDR1 SGHRS and CDR2 YFSETQ. V lost 1 base and J lost 4, with 14 bases in between. CDR3 DNA sequence: TGCGCCAGCAGCTTGTTCGACAGGACCGTAGAGACCCAGTACTTC. Translated: CASSLFDRTVETQYF.

This clonotype was counted at least ten times. The V gene is TRBV12-3 or TRBV12-4, the J gene TRBJ1-5; 9 nucleotides line up with TRBD1. Trimming at V came to 5 bases and at J to 4 bases, leaving 0 bases not matched to a gene. The CDR3 consists of 13 residues. CDR3 loop: CASSGTGNQPQHF. CDR3 DNA sequence: TGTGCCAGCAGTGGGACAGGGAATCAGCCCCAGCATTTT.

The chain combines TRBV4-2 with TRBJ2-7; D perhaps matches TRBD2 (5 bases). The DNA end is a closer match to TRBJ2-4, so the J assignment may be wrong. This CDR3 is 16 amino acids long. Germline V lookup: CDR1 LGHNA, CDR2 YNFKEQ. DNA of the CDR3: TGTGCCAGCAGCCAGCTAGCAATCCTCCCGTCGGACATTCAGTACTTC. Its protein product is CASSQLAILPSDIQYF.

This chain connects TRBV6-2 or TRBV6-3 to TRBJ2-5; D is perhaps TRBD2 (6 bases). The DNA matches TRBJ2-7 better at its end, which makes the J call doubtful. The germline V gene has CDR1 MNHEY and CDR2 SVGEGT. The CDR3 has 15 amino acids. DNA for the CDR3: TGTGCCAGCAGTCGCCGGGACTTATACCTTTACGAGCAGTACTTC. It encodes CASSRRDLYLYEQYF.

V usage is TRBV7-8 and J usage is TRBJ2-1; 7 bases line up with TRBD2. V was pared by 5 bases and J by 3 bases, with 13 bases of the junction left unmatched. CDR3 length equals 17 residues. Germline V lookup: CDR1 SGHVS, CDR2 FQNEAQ. CDR3 region: CASSLMTERGVYNEQFF. In DNA, the CDR3 is TGTGCCAGCAGCCTCATGACAGAACGGGGGGTCTACAATGAGCAGTTCTTC.

The chain combines TRBV2 with TRBJ1-5; D uncertain. Germline assignment: CDR1 SNHLY and CDR2 FYNNEI. V lost 3 bases, J lost 1 base, and 10 bases lay in between. This CDR3 is 15 amino acids long. This CDR3 reads CASSDKGSSNQPQHF. The DNA for the CDR3 is TGTGCCAGCAGTGATAAGGGTTCCAGCAATCAGCCCCAGCATTTT.

In the case of this clonotype: One end of the junction does not line up with germline, which may come from a read error. The chain carries TRBV20-1 and TRBJ2-5, with 8 positions matching TRBD2. The germline gives CDR1 DFQATT, CDR2 SNEGSKA (reference sequence). The CDR3 runs 16 residues. Here the CDR3 reads CNARDIASGYQETQYF. DNA for the CDR3: TGCAATGCTAGAGATATCGCTAGCGGGTACCAAGAGACCCAGTACTTC.

This clonotype was recorded once. This sequence joins TRBV9 and TRBJ1-2, with a weak D call TRBD1 (6 bases). V gave up 0 bases and J gave up 4 bases, with 13 bases separating them. The CDR3 totals 15 residues. From germline, CDR1 is SGDLS and CDR2 YYNGEE. Here the CDR3 reads CASSVDPDRTYGYTF. The CDR3 DNA reads TGTGCCAGCAGCGTAGATCCCGACAGGACCTATGGCTACACCTTC.

This clonotype has a handful of counts. V and J are TRBV14 and TRBJ2-1; 8 nucleotides agree with TRBD2. Losses at the gene ends were 1 base for V and 3 bases for J; bases not matched to a gene: 5. This CDR3 has 16 residues. Germline-derived CDR1 and CDR2 are SGHDN and FVKESK. DNA of the CDR3: TGTGCCAGCAGCCAAGCCGGGAGGGTTTACTACAATGAGCAGTTCTTC. Protein sequence: CASSQAGRVYYNEQFF.

V is TRBV27 and J is TRBJ2-7; D is possibly TRBD1 or TRBD2 (6 bases each). Germline V gives CDR1 MNHEY, CDR2 SMNVEV (reference sequence). V lost 5 bases and J lost 5, with 13 bases in between. The CDR3 has 13 residues. CDR3 sequence reads: CASSPLGGDEQYF. CDR3 DNA sequence: TGTGCCAGCAGTCCCTTGGGGGGCGACGAGCAGTACTTC.

The chain uses TRBV7-2 and TRBJ1-6; tentatively, D is TRBD1 (5 bases). The CDR3 covers 16 residues. V lost 4 bases, J lost 7 bases, and 17 bases lay in between. Germline V lookup: CDR1 SGHTA, CDR2 FQGNSA. The CDR3 loop reads CASSSLARAGNSPLHF. CDR3 in DNA: TGTGCCAGCAGCTCCCTCGCCAGGGCGGGGAATTCACCCCTCCACTTT.

V is TRBV20-1 and J is TRBJ2-1; D possibly corresponds to TRBD2 (5 bases). Germline V gene lookup returns CDR1 DFQATT and CDR2 SNEGSKA (reference sequence). V was pared by 2 bases and J by 8 bases, with 13 bases between. The CDR3 contains 13 residues. This chain's CDR3 is CSARRAAAHEQFF. CDR3 nucleotide sequence: TGCAGTGCTAGACGAGCGGCGGCCCATGAGCAGTTCTTC.

The chain employs TRBV10-3 and TRBJ2-3; D gene unclear. There are 13 residues in the CDR3. Between the trimmed V and J ends, which lost 1 base and 6 bases, there was a span of 8 bases. CDR1 is ENHRY, CDR2 SYGVKD, per germline. Here the CDR3 DNA reads TGTGCCATCAGTGAGTTAACATCGGATACGCAGTATTTT. Its protein is CAISELTSDTQYF.